This entry features one T cell receptor (beta chain) sequence. The antigen remains undetermined. Assay used: immunoSEQ multiplex PCR; TCRdb lists only in-frame clones, some missing. The sample has tens of thousands of clones; around 88% are singletons. This sample stems from a study of T cell responses to AZD1222 COVID-19 vaccine. Study-wide findings and caveats: The peak T cell response came first, and repertoires were sampled only after it. The span of vaccine-associated CD4 TCRs extended across spike, with dominance at 160-218 and 743-854. Of the AZD1222 recipients, only 5 to 7 were seropositive at baseline.

Per the germline V gene, CDR1 is MDHEN and CDR2 is SYDVKM. The CDR3 totals 13 residues. V lost 8 bases, J lost 6 bases, and 14 bases lay in between. Sequenced here: peripheral blood, sampled 28 days after the second AZD1222 dose. This TCR came from an adult who received the AZD1222 COVID-19 vaccine. V and J are TRBV28 and TRBJ1-5; weak D call: TRBD1 (5 bases). CDR3 DNA: TGTGCCAGCGCTCAGGGTCCGGGTCAGCCCCAGCATTTT. Amino acids: CASAQGPGQPQHF.